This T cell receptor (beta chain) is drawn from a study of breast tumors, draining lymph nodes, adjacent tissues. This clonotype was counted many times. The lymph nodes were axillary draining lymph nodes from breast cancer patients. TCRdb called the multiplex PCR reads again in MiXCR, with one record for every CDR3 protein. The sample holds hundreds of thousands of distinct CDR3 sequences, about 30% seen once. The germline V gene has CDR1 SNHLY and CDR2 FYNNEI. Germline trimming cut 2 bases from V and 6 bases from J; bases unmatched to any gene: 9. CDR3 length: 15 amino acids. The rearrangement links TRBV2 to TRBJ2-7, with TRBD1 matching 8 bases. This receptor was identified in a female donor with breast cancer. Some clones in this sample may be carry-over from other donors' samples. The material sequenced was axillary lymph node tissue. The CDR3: CASSEQHSTGAEQYF. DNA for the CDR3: TGTGCCAGCAGTGAACAACACTCGACAGGGGCCGAGCAGTACTTC.